This TCR beta chain was recovered during a study of shared clonotypes between healthy human individuals. This CDR3 has 13 residues. CDR1 and CDR2 (germline): SGHTA, FQGNSA. Trimming cost V 4 bases and J 0 bases, with 6 bases left between them. Measured with immunoSEQ multiplex PCR; TCRdb has only the in-frame clones, and not every one. Found here are some 2,100,000 clones, almost 96% of them singletons; the top ten hold 0.13%. The rearrangement joins TRBV7-2 to TRBJ2-5; D gene unclear. The sequencing input was naive CD4+ T cells sorted from blood. The subset is: CD45RA+ positively selected. The sequence was obtained from a man aged 18 to 30 in good health. The CDR3 sequence is CASSSRNQETQYF. DNA of the CDR3: TGTGCCAGCAGCTCCCGGAACCAAGAGACCCAGTACTTC.